The 30 T cell receptor beta chains reported below all come from one sample, sequenced in a study of CXCR3-negative and CXCR3-positive naive CD8 T cells. Study-wide results and limits: The study found more hydrophobic TRB CDR3s in CXCR3-positive naive cells than in CXCR3-negative naive cells.

Their specific antigens are unknown. UMI-labeled 5' RACE TRB cDNA libraries were prepared from the cells. TCRdb re-called the 5' RACE reads, yielding one record per CDR3 amino acid sequence without DNA. This sample's table has about 110,000 distinct CDR3 sequences. The sample was naive CXCR3+ CD8+ T cells from blood. Stated subset: CD45RO-CCR7+CD27+CD95- naive CD8+ T cells expressing CXCR3 (TNR3+). The source of these receptors is a human donor in good health. Some clones in this sample may be carry-over from other donors' samples.

The chain carries TRBV6-1 and TRBJ2-7. This CDR3 is built from 13 residues. Germline V gene data show CDR1 as MNHNS and CDR2 as SASEGT. CDR3 sequence: CASRDASSYEQYF.

J is TRBJ2-3 and V is TRBV29-1; TCRdb reports TRBD1, a call that lacks DNA to check it against. Germline V gene data show CDR1 as SQVTM and CDR2 as ANQGSEA. This CDR3 contains 17 residues. The CDR3 spells CSVEGESGQGTPDTQYF.

The V gene is TRBV11-2, the J gene TRBJ2-1; TCRdb lists TRBD2, though no DNA is available to test this call. The CDR3 loop spans 18 amino acids. CDR1 SGHAT and CDR2 FQNNGV come from the germline V gene. CDR3: CASSLRGLAGGLPNEQFF.

The chain uses TRBV2 and TRBJ2-7; TCRdb returns TRBD1, unconfirmable since there is no DNA. The CDR3 spans 15 residues. Germline CDR1 is SNHLY and CDR2 is FYNNEI. The CDR3 loop is CASRFLAGDTYEQYF.

The chain combines TRBV9 with TRBJ2-1. CDR3 length equals 14 residues. CDR1 SGDLS and CDR2 YYNGEE come from the germline V gene. CDR3 protein: CASSASWFENEQFF. Complete variable domain (other parts from reference TRBV9 and TRBJ2-1): DSGVTQTPKHLITATGQRVTLRCSPRSGDLSVYWYQQSLDQGLQFLIQYYNGEERAKGNILERFSAQQFPDLHSELNLSSLELGDSALYFCASSASWFENEQFFGPGTRLTVL.

The J gene is TRBJ1-1, the V gene TRBV2. Germline V gene data show CDR1 as SNHLY and CDR2 as FYNNEI. There are 17 residues in the CDR3. CDR3: CASSERALWAWDTEAFF.

This chain joins TRBV12-3 or TRBV12-4 and TRBJ2-1. This CDR3 region has 13 residues. CDR3: CASSLVLHGEQFF.

The chain recombines TRBV7-3 with TRBJ1-1. CDR3 length: 14 amino acids. CDR1 is SGHTA and CDR2 is FQGTGA in the germline V gene. CDR3 amino acids: CASRKETGVTEAFF.

The V gene is TRBV15, the J gene TRBJ2-6; TCRdb selects TRBD1, and the lack of DNA leaves this call unchecked. From germline, CDR1 is LNHNV and CDR2 YYDKDF (reference sequence). The CDR3 has 17 residues. CDR3: CATSRAKRGSGANVLTF.

The chain employs TRBV7-9 and TRBJ2-7; the TRBD1 assignment by TCRdb is unverifiable without DNA. The CDR3 runs to 15 residues. CDR1 is SEHNR and CDR2 is FQNEAQ in the germline V gene (reference sequence). The CDR3 reads CASSNPTGGGYEQYF. Full variable domain (missing parts from reference TRBV7-9 and TRBJ2-7): DTGVSQNPRHKITKRGQNVTFRCDPISEHNRLYWYRQTLGQGPEFLTYFQNEAQLEKSRLLSDRFSAERPKGSFSTLEIQRTEQGDSAMYLCASSNPTGGGYEQYFGPGTRLTVT.

CDR3 region: CASSFSTQETQYF. J is TRBJ2-5 and V is TRBV11-3. Germline CDR1 reads SGHNT; CDR2 reads YENEEA. The CDR3 spans 13 residues.

V usage is TRBV6-5 and J usage is TRBJ2-1; TCRdb's D call of TRBD1 is untestable without DNA. The CDR3 length is 15 residues. Germline V gene data show CDR1 as MNHEY and CDR2 as SVGAGI. CDR3 residues: CASSSIGGQGFGQFF.

The chain employs TRBV21-1 and TRBJ1-1; TCRdb outputs TRBD1, but without DNA this stays unchecked. TRBV21-1 is classified as a pseudogene. The CDR3 is 15 amino acids. The CDR3 sequence is CASSSTGDLNTEAFF.

CDR3 in amino acids: CASSPPPGQDSYEQYF. The chain joins TRBV28 to TRBJ2-7; the TCRdb call, TRBD1, lacks DNA for checking. The germline V gene has CDR1 MDHEN and CDR2 SYDVKM. The CDR3 runs to 16 residues.

The gene calls are TRBV10-3 and TRBJ2-3; TCRdb reports TRBD2, a call that lacks DNA to check it against. Germline CDR1 ENHRY, CDR2 SYGVKD. The CDR3 totals 16 residues. The CDR3 protein is CAISVGSGGAGDTQYF.

The chain has TRBV7-2 and TRBJ1-2; TCRdb names TRBD1, which stays unverified in the absence of DNA. CDR3 length: 14 residues. CDR1 is SGHTA, CDR2 FQGNSA, per germline. The CDR3: CASTEPGFNYGYTF. Based on the CDR3 plus reference TRBV7-2 and TRBJ1-2, the full variable domain is GAGVSQSPSNKVTEKGKDVELRCDPISGHTALYWYRQSLGQGLEFLIYFQGNSAPDKSGLPSDRFSAERTGGSVSTLTIQRTQQEDSAVYLCASTEPGFNYGYTFGSGTRLTVV.

The chain uses TRBV19 and TRBJ2-1; lacking DNA, the TRBD2 call made by TCRdb goes unchecked. Germline V gives CDR1 LNHDA, CDR2 SQIVND (reference sequence). This CDR3 spans 17 amino acids. The CDR3 loop is CASSILLTSGPYNEQFF.

The chain recombines TRBV29-1 with TRBJ2-5; TCRdb's D call of TRBD1 is untestable without DNA. This CDR3 is 15 amino acids long. The germline V gene has CDR1 SQVTM and CDR2 ANQGSEA. CDR3 in amino acids: CSVDRLLGGKETQYF.

The chain recombines TRBV6-1 with TRBJ2-7. Germline assignment: CDR1 MNHNS and CDR2 SASEGT. CDR3 length equals 13 residues. CDR3 amino acids: CASSEGHSYEQCF.

The chain combines TRBV6-4 with TRBJ2-3. This CDR3 contains 13 residues. Germline CDR1 and CDR2: MRHNA and SNTAGT. This CDR3 is CASSEGFTDTQYF.

The chain recombines TRBV25-1 with TRBJ2-7. The CDR3 is 11 residues long. Germline CDR1 is MGHDK and CDR2 is SYGVNS. CDR3 loop: CASILGYEQYF.

The chain combines TRBV9 with TRBJ2-1; with no DNA, the TCRdb D assignment of TRBD2 cannot be verified. There are 16 residues in the CDR3. The germline CDR1 and CDR2 sequences are SGDLS and YYNGEE. CDR3 sequence reads: CASSVTPLASVYEQFF.

The chain is built from TRBV4-2 and TRBJ2-2; absent DNA, TCRdb's TRBD2 call cannot be checked. The CDR3 spans 14 residues. Per germline, CDR1 LGHNA and CDR2 YNFKEQ. The chain's CDR3 is CASSPGLITGELFF.

The chain combines TRBV4-1 with TRBJ2-5. Germline V gives CDR1 MGHRA, CDR2 YSYEKL. The CDR3 is 14 residues long. The CDR3 sequence is CASSQEPSEDLQYF.

The chain has TRBV2 and TRBJ2-1. CDR1 SNHLY and CDR2 FYNNEI come from the germline V gene. This CDR3 contains 15 residues. CDR3 sequence reads: CASSERTGSYNEQFF.

This chain joins TRBV5-1 and TRBJ2-1; TCRdb returns TRBD1, unconfirmable since there is no DNA. Per the germline V gene, CDR1 is SGHRS and CDR2 is YFSETQ. The CDR3 runs 14 residues. CDR3 in amino acids: CASSVGTGLNEQFF. The full variable domain, completed using reference TRBV5-1 and TRBJ2-1, is KAGVTQTPRYLIKTRGQQVTLSCSPISGHRSVSWYQQTPGQGLQFLFEYFSETQRNKGNFPGRFSGRQFSNSRSEMNVSTLELGDSALYLCASSVGTGLNEQFFGPGTRLTVL.

The J gene is TRBJ2-6, the V gene TRBV9; TCRdb gives TRBD2 as the D gene, but with no DNA this cannot be confirmed. The length of the CDR3 is 15 residues. Germline V gene lookup returns CDR1 SGDLS and CDR2 YYNGEE. CDR3 protein: CASSPALSGANVLTF.

This chain joins TRBV2 and TRBJ2-1; TCRdb's D gene call, TRBD2, goes unchecked for lack of DNA. CDR1 SNHLY and CDR2 FYNNEI come from the germline V gene. The CDR3 runs to 18 residues. The CDR3 protein is CASSRGPGLAGAYNEQFF.

The genes are TRBV13 and TRBJ2-7; the TCRdb D gene call, TRBD1, has no DNA to confirm it. Per the germline V gene, CDR1 is PRHDT and CDR2 is FYEKMQ (reference sequence). This CDR3 region has 16 residues. CDR3 in amino acids: CASSESDGRGRNEQYF.

V is TRBV10-3 and J is TRBJ2-1; TCRdb lists TRBD1, though no DNA is available to test this call. CDR1 and CDR2 from the germline V gene are ENHRY and SYGVKD. This CDR3 has 17 residues. CDR3 residues: CAISESEGGGPYNEQFF.